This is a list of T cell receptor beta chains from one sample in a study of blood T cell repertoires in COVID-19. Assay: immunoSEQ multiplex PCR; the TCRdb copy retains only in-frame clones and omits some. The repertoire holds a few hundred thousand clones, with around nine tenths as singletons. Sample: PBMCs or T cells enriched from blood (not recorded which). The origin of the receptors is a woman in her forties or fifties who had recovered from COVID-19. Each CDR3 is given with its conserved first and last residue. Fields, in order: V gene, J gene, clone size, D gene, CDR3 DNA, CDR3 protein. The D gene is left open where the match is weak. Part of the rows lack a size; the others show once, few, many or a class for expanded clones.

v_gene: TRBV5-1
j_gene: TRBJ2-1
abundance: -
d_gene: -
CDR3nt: TGCGCCAGCAGCTTAGCTTTTGAGCAGTTCTTC
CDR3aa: CASSLAFEQFF

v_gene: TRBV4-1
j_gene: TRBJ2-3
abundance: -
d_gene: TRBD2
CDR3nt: TGCGCCAGCAGCCAAGACAGCGGGGGGCGGGATACGCAGTATTTT
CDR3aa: CASSQDSGGRDTQYF

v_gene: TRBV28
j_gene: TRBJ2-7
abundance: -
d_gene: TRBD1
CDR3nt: TGTGCCAGCAGCCCGCCGGGACAGGGGACCTACGAGCAGTACTTC
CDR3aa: CASSPPGQGTYEQYF

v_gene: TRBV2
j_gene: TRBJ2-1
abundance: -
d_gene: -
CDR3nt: TGTGCCAGCAGTGTTTTGGGTACCAGGGAGCAGTTCTTC
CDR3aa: CASSVLGTREQFF

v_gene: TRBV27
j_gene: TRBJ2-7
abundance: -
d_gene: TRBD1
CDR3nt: TGTGCCAGCAGTATCGACCAGGGGGCTACCTACGAGCAGTACTTC
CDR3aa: CASSIDQGATYEQYF

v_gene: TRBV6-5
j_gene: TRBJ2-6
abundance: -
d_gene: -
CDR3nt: TGTGCCAGCAGCTTCTCTGGGGCCAACGTCCTGACTTTC
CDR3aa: CASSFSGANVLTF

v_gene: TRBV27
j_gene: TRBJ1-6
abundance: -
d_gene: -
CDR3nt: TGTGCCAGCAACCCAAGGCAGGGGAGTTCACCCCTCCACTTT
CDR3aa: CASNPRQGSSPLHF

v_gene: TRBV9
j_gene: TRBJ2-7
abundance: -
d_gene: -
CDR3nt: TGTGCCAGCAGCGTAGGAACAGGAGAGTACGAGCAGTACTTC
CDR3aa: CASSVGTGEYEQYF

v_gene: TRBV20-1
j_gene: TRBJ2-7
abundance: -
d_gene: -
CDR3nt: TGCAGTGCTAGAGACGACAACGAGCAGTACTTC
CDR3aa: CSARDDNEQYF

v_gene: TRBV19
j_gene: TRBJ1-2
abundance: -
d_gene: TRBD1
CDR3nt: TGTGCCAGTAGTCCAAATGTCCGGGACAGGATCGGCTACACCTTC
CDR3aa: CASSPNVRDRIGYTF

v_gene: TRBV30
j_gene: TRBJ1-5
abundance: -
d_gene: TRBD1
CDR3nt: TGTGCCTGGAGTCCGGGACAGGGGGGCAATCAGCCCCAGCATTTT
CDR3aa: CAWSPGQGGNQPQHF

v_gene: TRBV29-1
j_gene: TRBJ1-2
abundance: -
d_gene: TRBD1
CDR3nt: TGCAGCGTTGCCAGGGGGGACTATGGCTACACCTTC
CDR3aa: CSVARGDYGYTF

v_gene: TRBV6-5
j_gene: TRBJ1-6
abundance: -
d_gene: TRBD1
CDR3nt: TGTGCCAGCAGTATGCTAAGGACAGGGTCCCCCCTCCACTTT
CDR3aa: CASSMLRTGSPLHF

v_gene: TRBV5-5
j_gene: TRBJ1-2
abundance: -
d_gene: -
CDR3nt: TGTGCCAGCAGCTTAGGGAGCTATGGCTACACCTTC
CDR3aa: CASSLGSYGYTF

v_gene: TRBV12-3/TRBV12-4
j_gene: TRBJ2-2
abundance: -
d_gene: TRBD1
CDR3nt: TGTGCCAGCAGACAGGGGGCGATCGGGGAGCTGTTTTTT
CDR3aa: CASRQGAIGELFF

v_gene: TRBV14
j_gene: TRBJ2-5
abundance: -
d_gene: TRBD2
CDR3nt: TGTGCCAGCAGCGAAGGGATCCCGGGACTAGCGGGGGGGACGACCCAAGAGACCCAGTACTTC
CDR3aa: CASSEGIPGLAGGTTQETQYF

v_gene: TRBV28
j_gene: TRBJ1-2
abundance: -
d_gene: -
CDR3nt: TGTGCCAGCAGTTTTAATTCGGGCAGGGGCCGTGGCTACACCTTC
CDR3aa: CASSFNSGRGRGYTF

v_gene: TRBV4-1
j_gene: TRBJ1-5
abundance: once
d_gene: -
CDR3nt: TGCGCCAGCAGCCACCTAAATCAGCCCCAGCATTTT
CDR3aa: CASSHLNQPQHF

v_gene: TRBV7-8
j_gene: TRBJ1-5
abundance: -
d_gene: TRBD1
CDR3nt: TGTGCCAGCAGCCCCAGGGACAGGGTGGGGGACCGGGGGCCCCAGCATTTT
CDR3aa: CASSPRDRVGDRGPQHF

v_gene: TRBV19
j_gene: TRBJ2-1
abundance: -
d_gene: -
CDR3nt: TGTGCCAGTAGTATACTCGGTGGCTCCTACAATGAGCAGTTCTTC
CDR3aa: CASSILGGSYNEQFF

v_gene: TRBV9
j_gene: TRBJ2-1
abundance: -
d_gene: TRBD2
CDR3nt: TGTGCCAGCAGCGCGGCGGGGGGGTCCGACAATGAGCAGTTCTTC
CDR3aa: CASSAAGGSDNEQFF

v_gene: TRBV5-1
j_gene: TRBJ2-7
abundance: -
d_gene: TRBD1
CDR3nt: TGCGCCAGCAGCCCCGGGACAGGGTTCCCCTACGAGCAGTACTTC
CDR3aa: CASSPGTGFPYEQYF

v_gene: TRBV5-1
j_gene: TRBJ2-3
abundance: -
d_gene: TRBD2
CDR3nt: TGCGCCAGCAGCTTGGGCTTAGCGGGGGCCTCTAGCACAGATACGCAGTATTTT
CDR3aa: CASSLGLAGASSTDTQYF